This T cell receptor beta chain stems from a study of beta chain features in type 1 diabetes (dated by TCRdb to 2016 to 2019). Looking at the study overall: Mean age, gender distribution, total cell number and subset yield did not differ between patients and healthy donors. Regulatory and stem cell-like memory subsets were obtained from only 8 patients and roughly eight healthy donors, while naive and central memory subsets were obtained from all 28 donors. In the study, recently diagnosed type 1 diabetes patients and matched healthy donors were compared on the TCRB repertoires of their sorted circulating CD4+ T cell subsets. A total of some 110 million sorted cells were examined across all samples, and the number of cells per subset was strongly correlated with RNA yield.

The High Capacity cDNA Reverse Transcription Kit was used to reverse transcribe all of the isolated RNA, meaning that expressed TCRB transcripts were what got sequenced. Deep immunoSEQ sequencing was performed on naive, central memory and regulatory T cell samples, with an average of approximately 4 million total reads per sample. After sorted cells were lysed in RLT buffer, RNA was extracted with DNase-treated RNeasy Micro or Mini kits, with the choice depending on cell number. To prevent cross-contamination, each cell subset was processed individually, whereas patient and healthy donor samples were processed jointly. TCRB sequences were amplified from cDNA with the immunoSEQ multiplex PCR, producing 87-bp fragments spanning the CDR3 region. Amplicons were sequenced on the Illumina HiSeq platform. In the source study's methods: PCR bias was computationally corrected using synthetic template baselines, reads within Hamming distance 2 were collapsed, and singletons that could not be merged were discarded. Reads were aligned against IMGT so that V, D and J genes, CDR3 length and insertions or deletions at six rearrangement sites could be assigned. Within each subset, clonotype counts were normalized to the number of sorted cells before true diversity and Gini coefficients were calculated with the tcR R package. The overlap coefficient, calculated on TCRB nucleotide sequences, was used to measure repertoire sharing. As a proxy for the pre-selection repertoire, out-of-frame TCRB sequences from naive cells were analyzed. Held by TCRdb, this immuneACCESS table contains in-frame sequences only and omits some clones. Under half of the omission traces to an unresolved V gene where checked; the cause of the rest is unknown. V and J calls plus clone size are reproduced from that table; the DNA served to infer D and trimming. The sample table lists hundreds of thousands of clones, roughly 13% of them with a count of one. 0.017% of the sample is taken by the ten largest.

A single peripheral blood draw of 95 to 150 mL on average was collected from each donor into heparinised tubes. A BD FACSAria II was used to sort naive, central memory, regulatory and stem cell-like memory CD4+ T cells with a panel that included CD45RO, CCR7, CD25, CD127, CD95 and CD27. Purity was above 98% for every sorted population. PBMCs were isolated right away by Lymphoprep density gradient centrifugation and were stained directly, without culture. To minimize batch effects, samples were stained and sorted in pairs, one healthy donor with one patient per experiment. Of note for this clone: What this receptor recognizes is not known. The junction shows a germline mismatch at one end, possibly a read error.

The CDR3 spans 13 residues, from the cysteine through the phenylalanine. The retained sequence is limited to the CDR3, 39 bases, with the frame set at the first base. CDR1 and CDR2, per the germline V gene (reference sequence), are SEHNR and FQNEAQ. What the research found in general, with its limitations: Type 1 diabetes patients showed a moderate but significant shortening of TCRB CDR3 length in all four CD4+ subsets. Because the HLA sub-analyses included only small numbers of individuals, any influence of HLA type on TCRB rearrangement was left unresolved. At VDJ recombination sites, type 1 diabetes patients had fewer insertions and more deleted nucleotides, which implies abnormalities in thymic rearrangement. PCR might favor shorter templates, but patient and control samples were amplified and corrected together, so any skew would affect both groups equally. Because cDNA was sequenced instead of genomic DNA, activated cells with high expression could be over-represented, although the groups did not differ in activation or CD3 levels. Naive, central memory and regulatory TCRB repertoires appeared to be more similar among patients than among healthy donors.

The sequenced sample was naive CD4+ T cells from blood. The cell subset or site label corresponds to: true naive CD4+ T cells. The sequence came from a man between 18 and 35 years old in good health. The chain is encoded by TRBV7-9 joined to TRBJ2-1; 7 bases in the middle match TRBD1. This receptor carries the CDR3 CASSLASRGPPVF. The DNA sequence reads TGTGCCAGCAGCTTAGCTTCAAGGGGGCCCCCTGTCTTC.